These 3 T cell receptor beta chains were sequenced from one sample in a study of T cell repertoires in cytomegalovirus infection. Antigens of these TCRs are unknown. MiXCR, applied by TCRdb to the reads, yields one record per CDR3 protein. The sample includes about 83,000 distinct CDR3 sequences, roughly 29% seen only once; the top ten take around 68%. This sample comprised CD8+ T cells from cultured PBMCs, obtained from culture after CMV antigen stimulation. The receptors shown here come from a human donor in good health (CMV status not recorded). Some clones in this sample may be carry-over from other donors' samples.

This sequence joins TRBV6-5 and TRBJ2-7; 10 positions agree with TRBD2. The CDR3 length is 16 residues. The germline CDR1 and CDR2 sequences are MNHEY and SVGAGI. Trimming removed 0 bases from V and 3 bases from J; junction bases left unmatched: 5. The DNA for the CDR3 is TGTGCCAGCAGTTACTCCCCAGCGGGGGGGCTCTACGAGCAGTACTTC. This gives the protein CASSYSPAGGLYEQYF.

This clonotype was seen only a few times. The rearrangement joins TRBV14 to TRBJ1-2, with TRBD1 matching 7 bases. This CDR3 is 16 amino acids long. V lost 4 bases and J lost 4; bases outside the gene matches: 12. CDR1 is SGHDN and CDR2 is FVKESK in the germline V gene. The CDR3 bases are TGTGCCAGCAGCCGCCCCGGGACAGCGAGCCCCTATGGCTACACCTTC. Translating it yields CASSRPGTASPYGYTF.

The chain uses TRBV7-9 and TRBJ2-7, with TRBD2 as a possible D gene (6 bases). The ends were cut back, 4 bases at V and 4 bases at J, with 8 bases in the middle. CDR1 is SEHNR and CDR2 is FQNEAQ in the germline V gene (reference sequence). This CDR3 is built from 12 residues. CDR3 DNA sequence: TGTGCCAGCAGCTGGGAGGTATACGAGCAGTACTTC. This sequence encodes CASSWEVYEQYF. The whole variable domain, filled in from reference TRBV7-9 and TRBJ2-7, reads DTGVSQNPRHKITKRGQNVTFRCDPISEHNRLYWYRQTLGQGPEFLTYFQNEAQLEKSRLLSDRFSAERPKGSFSTLEIQRTEQGDSAMYLCASSWEVYEQYFGPGTRLTVT.